Listed below are T cell receptor beta chains from one sample, sequenced in a study of CD8 T cells in Susac syndrome. Each CDR3 protein is one row after TCRdb ran MiXCR on the immunoSEQ multiplex PCR reads. This repertoire shows about 150,000 distinct CDR3 sequences, about 94% found once; its top ten account for around 0.21%. The specimen sequenced was CD8+ T cells from PBMCs. These receptor sequences come from a human donor with multiple sclerosis. The CDR3 runs from the conserved cysteine through the conserved F or W. The D gene is left open where the match is weak. Clone size is given for some rows only: seen once, a few or many times, or a class if the clone is expanded.

TRBD1,15,TRBJ2-1,TRBV18,NA,CASSRTGEYDNEQFF,TGTGCCAGCTCACGGACAGGGGAGTACGACAATGAGCAGTTCTTC
TRBD1,18,TRBJ2-1,TRBV7-9,NA,CASTSSTPGQGAYNEQFF,TGTGCCAGCACCTCTAGTACCCCGGGGCAGGGGGCCTACAATGAGCAGTTCTTC
TRBD2,16,TRBJ2-1,TRBV10-3,NA,CAIKIPSGGSGNEQFF,TGTGCCATCAAGATCCCTAGCGGGGGCTCAGGGAATGAGCAGTTCTTC
TRBD2,15,TRBJ2-1,TRBV9,NA,CASSDSGGARNEQFF,TGTGCCAGCAGCGATAGCGGGGGGGCCCGCAATGAGCAGTTCTTC
NA,12,TRBJ2-2,TRBV5-6,NA,CASGTGSGELFF,TGTGCCAGCGGCACAGGTTCCGGGGAGCTGTTTTTT
TRBD1,14,TRBJ2-7,TRBV27,NA,CASSGTGGLYEQYF,TGTGCCAGCAGTGGGACAGGGGGCCTCTACGAGCAGTACTTC
NA,15,TRBJ2-6,TRBV15,NA,CATSRDPRGFNVLTF,TGTGCCACCAGCAGAGATCCGAGGGGTTTCAACGTCCTGACTTTC
NA,15,TRBJ1-1,TRBV27,NA,CASSLYQAMNTEAFF,TGTGCCAGCAGTTTATATCAGGCCATGAACACTGAAGCTTTCTTT
NA,15,TRBJ2-2,TRBV4-3,NA,CASSQDGANTGELFF,TGCGCCAGCAGCCAAGATGGGGCGAACACCGGGGAGCTGTTTTTT
NA,14,TRBJ2-5,TRBV9,NA,CASSVGGLGETQYF,TGTGCCAGCAGCGTAGGGGGTCTTGGAGAGACCCAGTACTTC
NA,14,TRBJ2-7,TRBV20-1,once,CSARDLDRGYEQYF,TGCAGTGCTAGAGATTTGGACAGAGGCTACGAGCAGTACTTC
NA,15,TRBJ2-3,TRBV9,NA,CASSNEGRFTDTQYF,TGTGCCAGCAGCAACGAGGGGAGATTCACAGATACGCAGTATTTT
TRBD1,13,TRBJ2-1,TRBV9,once,CASSLSGGDEQFF,TGTGCCAGCAGCCTATCAGGGGGCGATGAGCAGTTCTTC
NA,13,TRBJ1-4,TRBV9,NA,CASSAEGDEKLFF,TGTGCCAGCAGCGCTGAGGGTGATGAAAAACTGTTTTTT
TRBD1,14,TRBJ1-1,TRBV5-1,NA,CASSSWTGNTEAFF,TGCGCCAGCAGCTCCTGGACAGGTAACACTGAAGCTTTCTTT
NA,14,TRBJ1-2,TRBV7-9,NA,CASSLETRSYGYTF,TGTGCCAGCAGCTTAGAGACGAGGAGCTATGGCTACACCTTC
NA,16,TRBJ1-6,TRBV4-3,NA,CASSQELGALDSPLHF,TGCGCCAGCAGCCAAGAACTAGGGGCGCTTGATTCACCCCTCCACTTT
NA,14,TRBJ1-1,TRBV4-3,NA,CASSSGGGHTEAFF,TGCGCCAGCAGCTCAGGTGGGGGGCACACTGAAGCTTTCTTT
NA,16,TRBJ2-1,TRBV19,NA,CASSVFSGPRVNEQFF,TGTGCCAGTAGTGTGTTCAGCGGGCCCCGGGTTAATGAGCAGTTCTTC
TRBD2,16,TRBJ2-7,TRBV5-6,NA,CASSLVSGGSSYEQYF,TGTGCCAGCAGCTTGGTCAGCGGGGGTAGTTCCTACGAGCAGTACTTC
NA,14,TRBJ2-5,TRBV27,NA,CASSLSGIEETQYF,TGTGCCAGCAGTTTATCGGGCATCGAAGAGACCCAGTACTTC
TRBD1,17,TRBJ1-6,TRBV7-8,NA,CASSFYGQGRFNSPLHF,TGTGCCAGCAGCTTCTACGGACAGGGTCGGTTTAATTCACCCCTCCACTTT
NA,17,TRBJ1-2,TRBV6-5,NA,CASSYSSSATLSYGYTF,TGTGCCAGCAGTTACTCTTCGTCAGCTACTCTTTCCTATGGCTACACCTTC
NA,14,TRBJ1-6,TRBV23-1,NA,CASSDRFYNSPLHF,TGCGCCAGCAGTGACAGGTTCTATAATTCACCCCTCCACTTT
NA,13,TRBJ1-5,TRBV6-5,few,CASSPTGNQPQHF,TGTGCCAGCAGTCCTACAGGCAATCAGCCCCAGCATTTT
NA,14,TRBJ1-1,TRBV20-1,NA,CSASSGTMNTEAFF,TGCAGTGCTAGTTCCGGGACAATGAACACTGAAGCTTTCTTT
TRBD1,14,TRBJ1-6,TRBV27,NA,CASSLGTGTTPLHF,TGTGCCAGCAGTCTAGGGACAGGGACGACACCCCTCCACTTT
NA,14,TRBJ2-1,TRBV29-1,NA,CSVEGEYGDNEQFF,TGCAGCGTTGAAGGGGAGTACGGGGACAATGAGCAGTTCTTC
NA,13,TRBJ2-2,TRBV5-1,NA,CASSLGKTGELFF,TGCGCCAGCAGCTTGGGGAAAACCGGGGAGCTGTTTTTT
NA,12,TRBJ1-2,TRBV5-1,NA,CASSLRESGYTF,TGCGCCAGCAGCTTGAGGGAAAGTGGCTACACCTTC
TRBD1,14,TRBJ2-2,TRBV29-1,NA,CSVEEQGVAGELFF,TGCAGCGTTGAAGAACAGGGGGTTGCCGGGGAGCTGTTTTTT
TRBD1,13,TRBJ1-2,TRBV20-1,NA,CSARGDRDYGYTF,TGCAGTGCTAGAGGGGACAGGGACTATGGCTACACCTTC
TRBD1,15,TRBJ2-5,TRBV9,NA,CASSVDGQGKETQYF,TGTGCCAGCAGCGTAGATGGACAGGGGAAGGAGACCCAGTACTTC
NA,14,TRBJ2-1,TRBV12-3/TRBV12-4,once,CASSTGTRYNEQFF,TGTGCCAGCAGTACAGGTACTAGATACAATGAGCAGTTCTTC
NA,12,TRBJ2-7,TRBV6-2/TRBV6-3,NA,CASRDGKYEQYF,TGTGCCAGTCGGGACGGCAAATACGAGCAGTACTTC
TRBD2,15,TRBJ2-3,TRBV27,NA,CASSTSGGAVDTQYF,TGTGCCAGCAGTACTAGCGGGGGGGCGGTAGATACGCAGTATTTT
TRBD2,15,TRBJ2-3,TRBV9,NA,CASSVEPGGPDTQYF,TGTGCCAGCAGCGTAGAACCGGGGGGGCCAGATACGCAGTATTTT
NA,12,TRBJ2-2,TRBV9,NA,CASSEDTGELFF,TGTGCCAGCAGCGAAGACACCGGGGAGCTGTTTTTT
TRBD1,16,TRBJ2-5,TRBV28,once,CASSPDADRFEETQYF,TGTGCCAGCAGTCCCGACGCGGACAGGTTTGAAGAGACCCAGTACTTC
TRBD2,18,TRBJ2-1,TRBV28,once,CASSLTSGGAGPYNEQFF,TGTGCCAGCAGTTTAACTAGCGGGGGGGCCGGCCCCTACAATGAGCAGTTCTTC
NA,14,TRBJ2-2,TRBV4-1,once,CASSLRTSTGELFF,TGCGCCAGCAGCCTTCGGACTTCCACCGGGGAGCTGTTTTTT